This T cell receptor (beta chain) was sequenced for a study of TIL therapy for anti-PD-1-resistant metastatic lung cancer. Indicated time point: pre-treatment sample, taken before nivolumab and TIL therapy. Most excised metastases sampled were pleural nodules or supraclavicular lymph nodes. This was the immunoSEQ v3 assay. Sequencing was performed with immunoSEQ multiplex PCR; in TCRdb, only in-frame clones are kept and a portion is missing. Here the sample spans roughly 28,000 clones, roughly two thirds being singletons. Study results and limitations: Many TIL product clones were absent from baseline tumor, suggesting clonal contraction.

Of note for this clone: Antigen unknown.

This sample comprised tumor tissue, obtained at baseline. This sequence was found in a woman between 30 and 79 years old with non-small cell lung cancer.

CDR3 amino acids: CASRGGKAEAFF. The CDR3 nucleotides read TGTGCCAGCAGAGGGGGAAAGGCTGAAGCTTTCTTT. The chain links TRBV2 to TRBJ1-1; TRBD1 might be the D (6 bases). CDR3 length equals 12 residues. Germline V CDR1 and CDR2: SNHLY, FYNNEI. The ends were cut back, 6 bases at V and 6 bases at J, with 11 bases in the middle.